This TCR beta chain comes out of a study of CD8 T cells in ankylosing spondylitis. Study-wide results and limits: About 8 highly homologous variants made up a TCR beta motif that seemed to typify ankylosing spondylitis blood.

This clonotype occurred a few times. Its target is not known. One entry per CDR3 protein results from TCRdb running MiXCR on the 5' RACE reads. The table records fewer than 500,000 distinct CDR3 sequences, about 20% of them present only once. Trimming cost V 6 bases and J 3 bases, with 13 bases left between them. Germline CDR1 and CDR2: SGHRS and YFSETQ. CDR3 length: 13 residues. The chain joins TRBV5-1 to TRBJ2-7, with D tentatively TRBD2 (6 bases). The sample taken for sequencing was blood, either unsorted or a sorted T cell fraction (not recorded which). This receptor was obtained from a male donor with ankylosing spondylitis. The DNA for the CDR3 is TGCGCCAGCAACCGGGGGACCAACTACGAGCAGTACTTC. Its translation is CASNRGTNYEQYF.